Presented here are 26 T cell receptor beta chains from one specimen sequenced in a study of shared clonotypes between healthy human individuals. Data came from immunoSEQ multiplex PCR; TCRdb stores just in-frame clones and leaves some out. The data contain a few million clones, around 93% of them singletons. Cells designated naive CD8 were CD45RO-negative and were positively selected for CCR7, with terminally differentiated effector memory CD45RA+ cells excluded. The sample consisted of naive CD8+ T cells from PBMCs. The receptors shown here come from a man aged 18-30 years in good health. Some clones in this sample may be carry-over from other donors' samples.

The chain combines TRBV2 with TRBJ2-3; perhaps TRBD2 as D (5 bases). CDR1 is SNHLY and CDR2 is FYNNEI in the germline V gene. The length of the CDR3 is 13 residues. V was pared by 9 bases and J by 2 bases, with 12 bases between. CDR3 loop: CARGSGDTDTQYF. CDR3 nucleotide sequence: TGTGCCAGAGGGAGTGGGGACACAGATACGCAGTATTTT.

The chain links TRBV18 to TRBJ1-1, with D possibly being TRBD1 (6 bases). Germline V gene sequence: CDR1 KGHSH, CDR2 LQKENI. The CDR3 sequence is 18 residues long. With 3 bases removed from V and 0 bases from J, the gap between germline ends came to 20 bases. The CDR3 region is CASSPWDTLAEMNTEAFF. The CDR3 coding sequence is TGTGCCAGCTCACCGTGGGACACCCTGGCCGAGATGAACACTGAAGCTTTCTTT.

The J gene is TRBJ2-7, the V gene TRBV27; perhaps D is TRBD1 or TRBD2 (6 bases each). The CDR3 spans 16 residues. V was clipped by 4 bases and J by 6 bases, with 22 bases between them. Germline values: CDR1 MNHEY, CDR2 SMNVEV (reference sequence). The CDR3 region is CASSSPLGGGLGEQYF. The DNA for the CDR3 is TGTGCCAGCAGTTCGCCGTTGGGGGGCGGGCTAGGCGAGCAGTACTTC.

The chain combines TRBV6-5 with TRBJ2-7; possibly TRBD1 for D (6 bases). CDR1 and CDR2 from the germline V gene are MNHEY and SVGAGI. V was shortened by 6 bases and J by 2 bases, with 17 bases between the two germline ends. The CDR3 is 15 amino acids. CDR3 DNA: TGTGCCAGCAGCACCCACAGGGCCTTCCCCTACGAGCAGTACTTC. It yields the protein CASSTHRAFPYEQYF.

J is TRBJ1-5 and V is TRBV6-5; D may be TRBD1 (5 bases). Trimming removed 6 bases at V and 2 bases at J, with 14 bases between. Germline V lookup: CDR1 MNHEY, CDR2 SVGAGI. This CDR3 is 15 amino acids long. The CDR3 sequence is CASRPQGSGNQPQHF. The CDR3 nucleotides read TGTGCCAGCAGACCCCAGGGATCGGGCAATCAGCCCCAGCATTTT.

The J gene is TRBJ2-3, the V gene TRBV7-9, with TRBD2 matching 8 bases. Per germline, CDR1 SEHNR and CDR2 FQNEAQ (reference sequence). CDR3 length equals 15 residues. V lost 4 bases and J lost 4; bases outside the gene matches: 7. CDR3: CASSSGRREADTQYF. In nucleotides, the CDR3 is TGTGCCAGCAGCTCCGGGCGGCGGGAGGCAGATACGCAGTATTTT. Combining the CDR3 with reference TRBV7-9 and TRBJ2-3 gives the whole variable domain DTGVSQNPRHKITKRGQNVTFRCDPISEHNRLYWYRQTLGQGPEFLTYFQNEAQLEKSRLLSDRFSAERPKGSFSTLEIQRTEQGDSAMYLCASSSGRREADTQYFGPGTRLTVL.

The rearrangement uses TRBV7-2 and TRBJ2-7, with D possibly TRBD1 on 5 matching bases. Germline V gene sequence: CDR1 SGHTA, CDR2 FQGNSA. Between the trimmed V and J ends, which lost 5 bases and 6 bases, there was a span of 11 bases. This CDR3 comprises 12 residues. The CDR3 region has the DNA TGTGCCAGCAGCGTTACAGGCGCCGAGCAGTACTTC. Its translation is CASSVTGAEQYF.

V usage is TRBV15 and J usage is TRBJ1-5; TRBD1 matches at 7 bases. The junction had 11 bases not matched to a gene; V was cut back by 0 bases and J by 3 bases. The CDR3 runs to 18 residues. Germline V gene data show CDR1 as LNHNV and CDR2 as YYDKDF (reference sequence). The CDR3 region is CATSRERVGQVVNQPQHF. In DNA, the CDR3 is TGTGCCACCAGCAGAGAGAGGGTAGGACAGGTAGTCAATCAGCCCCAGCATTTT. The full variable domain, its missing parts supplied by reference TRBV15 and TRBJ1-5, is DAMVIQNPRYQVTQFGKPVTLSCSQTLNHNVMYWYQQKSSQAPKLLFHYYDKDFNNEADTPDNFQSRRPNTSFCFLDIRSPGLGDTAMYLCATSRERVGQVVNQPQHFGDGTRLSIL.

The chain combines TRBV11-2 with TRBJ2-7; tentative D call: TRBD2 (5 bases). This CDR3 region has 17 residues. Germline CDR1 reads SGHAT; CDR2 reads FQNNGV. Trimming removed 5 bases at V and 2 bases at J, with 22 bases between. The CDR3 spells CASSPPVAGRIPYEQYF. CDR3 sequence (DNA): TGTGCCAGCAGCCCCCCAGTGGCGGGCAGAATCCCCTACGAGCAGTACTTC.

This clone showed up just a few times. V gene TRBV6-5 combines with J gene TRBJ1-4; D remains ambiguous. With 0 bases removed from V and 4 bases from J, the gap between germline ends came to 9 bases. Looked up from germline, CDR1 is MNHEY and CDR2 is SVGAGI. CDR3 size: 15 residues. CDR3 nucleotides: TGTGCCAGCAGTTACTCGAACGGGGATAATGAAAAACTGTTTTTT. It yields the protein CASSYSNGDNEKLFF.

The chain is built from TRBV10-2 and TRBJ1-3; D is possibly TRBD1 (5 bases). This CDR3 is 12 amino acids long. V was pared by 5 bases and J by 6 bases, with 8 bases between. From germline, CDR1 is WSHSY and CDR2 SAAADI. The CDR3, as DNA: TGCGCCAGCAGTTACGGACAAAACACCATATATTTT. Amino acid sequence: CASSYGQNTIYF.

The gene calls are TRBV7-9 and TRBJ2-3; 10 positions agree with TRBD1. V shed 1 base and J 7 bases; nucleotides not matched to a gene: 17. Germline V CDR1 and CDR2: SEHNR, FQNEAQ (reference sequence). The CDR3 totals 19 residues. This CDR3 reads CASSLDAWIRDRGPNTQYF. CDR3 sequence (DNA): TGTGCCAGCAGCTTAGATGCTTGGATCCGCGACAGGGGGCCTAATACGCAGTATTTT.

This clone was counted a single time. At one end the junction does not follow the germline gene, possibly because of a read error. The CDR3 is CATTTMGGTEQIF. Here the CDR3 DNA reads TGTGCCACCACGACAATGGGGGGCACCGAGCAGATCTTC. V usage is TRBV28 and J usage is TRBJ2-1, with D tentatively TRBD1 or TRBD2 (6 bases each). Germline loops: CDR1 MDHEN, CDR2 SYDVKM. The CDR3 length is 13 residues.

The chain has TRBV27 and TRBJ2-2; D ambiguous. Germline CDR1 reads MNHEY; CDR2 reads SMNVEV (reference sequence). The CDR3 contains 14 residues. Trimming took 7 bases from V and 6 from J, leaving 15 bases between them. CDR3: CASTLAQRAGELFF. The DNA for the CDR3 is TGTGCCAGCACCCTGGCCCAAAGGGCCGGGGAGCTGTTTTTT.

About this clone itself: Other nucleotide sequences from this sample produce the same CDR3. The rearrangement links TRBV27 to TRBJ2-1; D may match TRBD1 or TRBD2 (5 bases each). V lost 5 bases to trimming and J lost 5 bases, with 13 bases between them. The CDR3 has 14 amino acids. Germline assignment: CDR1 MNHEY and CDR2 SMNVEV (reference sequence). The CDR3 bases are TGTGCCAGCAGTCTCTCCGGGGCCCACAATGAGCAGTTCTTC. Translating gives CASSLSGAHNEQFF.

This CDR3 reads CASSHTGTLVNEQFF. The CDR3 DNA is TGCGCCAGCAGCCACACCGGGACCTTGGTTAATGAGCAGTTCTTC. The gene calls are TRBV4-1 and TRBJ2-1; D tentatively reads TRBD1 or TRBD2 (5 bases each). From germline, CDR1 is MGHRA and CDR2 YSYEKL. V was clipped by 3 bases and J by 7 bases, with 16 bases between them. The CDR3 sequence is 15 residues long.

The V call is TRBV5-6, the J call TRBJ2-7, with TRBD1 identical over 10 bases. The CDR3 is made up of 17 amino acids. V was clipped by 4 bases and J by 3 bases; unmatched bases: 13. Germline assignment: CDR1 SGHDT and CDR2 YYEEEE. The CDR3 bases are TGTGCCAGCAGCCCCTGGGGGACAGGGGTTTCGGACTACGAGCAGTACTTC. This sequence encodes CASSPWGTGVSDYEQYF.

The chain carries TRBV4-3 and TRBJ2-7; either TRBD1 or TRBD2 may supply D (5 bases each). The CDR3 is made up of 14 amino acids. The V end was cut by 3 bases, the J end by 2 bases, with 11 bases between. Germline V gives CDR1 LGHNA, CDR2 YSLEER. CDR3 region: CASSQVPGPYEQYF. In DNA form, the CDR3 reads TGCGCCAGCAGCCAGGTTCCGGGGCCCTACGAGCAGTACTTC.

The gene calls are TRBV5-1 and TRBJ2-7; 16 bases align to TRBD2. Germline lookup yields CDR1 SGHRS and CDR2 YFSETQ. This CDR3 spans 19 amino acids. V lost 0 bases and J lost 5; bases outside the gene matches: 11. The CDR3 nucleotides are TGCGCCAGCAGCTTGGAGTGGGGGACTAGCGGGAGGGCCTTGGACGAGCAGTACTTC. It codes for CASSLEWGTSGRALDEQYF.

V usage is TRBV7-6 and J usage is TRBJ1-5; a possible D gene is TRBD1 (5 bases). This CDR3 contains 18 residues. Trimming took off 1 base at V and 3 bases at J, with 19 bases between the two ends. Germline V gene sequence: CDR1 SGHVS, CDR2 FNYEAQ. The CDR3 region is CASSLGAGRRSVNQPQHF. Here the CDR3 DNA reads TGTGCCAGCAGCTTAGGGGCAGGGAGAAGGTCGGTCAATCAGCCCCAGCATTTT.

In DNA, the CDR3 is TGTGCCAGCAGTGAACGGCGGGGGAACACTGAAGCTTTCTTT. Protein sequence: CASSERRGNTEAFF. The chain carries TRBV2 and TRBJ1-1, with unresolved D. The germline CDR1 and CDR2 sequences are SNHLY and FYNNEI. CDR3 length equals 14 residues. The germline V and J ends were trimmed by 2 bases and 1 base, with 8 bases remaining between them.

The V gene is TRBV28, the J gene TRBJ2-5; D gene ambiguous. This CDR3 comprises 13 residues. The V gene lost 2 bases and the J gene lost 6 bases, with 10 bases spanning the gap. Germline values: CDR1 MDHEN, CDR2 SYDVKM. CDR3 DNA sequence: TGTGCCAGCAGTTTACCCCATGGGAAGACCCAGTACTTC. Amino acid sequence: CASSLPHGKTQYF.

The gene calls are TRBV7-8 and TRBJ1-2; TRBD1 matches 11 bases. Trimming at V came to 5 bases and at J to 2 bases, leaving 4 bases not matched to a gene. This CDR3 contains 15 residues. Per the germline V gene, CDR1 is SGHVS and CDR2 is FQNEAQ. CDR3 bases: TGTGCCAGCAGCGGCAGGGACAGGGGGAACTATGGCTACACCTTC. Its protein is CASSGRDRGNYGYTF.

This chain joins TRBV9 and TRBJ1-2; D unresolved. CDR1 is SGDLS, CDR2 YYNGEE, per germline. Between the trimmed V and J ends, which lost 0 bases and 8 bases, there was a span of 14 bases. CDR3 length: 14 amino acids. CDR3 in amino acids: CASSVATEVHGYTF. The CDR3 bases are TGTGCCAGCAGCGTAGCTACGGAGGTTCACGGCTACACCTTC. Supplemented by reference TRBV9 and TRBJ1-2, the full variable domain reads DSGVTQTPKHLITATGQRVTLRCSPRSGDLSVYWYQQSLDQGLQFLIQYYNGEERAKGNILERFSAQQFPDLHSELNLSSLELGDSALYFCASSVATEVHGYTFGSGTRLTVV.

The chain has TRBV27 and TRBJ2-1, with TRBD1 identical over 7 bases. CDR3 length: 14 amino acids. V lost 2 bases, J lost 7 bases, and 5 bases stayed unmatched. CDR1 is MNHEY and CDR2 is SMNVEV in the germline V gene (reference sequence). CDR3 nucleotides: TGTGCCAGCAGTTTAATACAGGGGATAAATGAGCAGTTCTTC. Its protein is CASSLIQGINEQFF.

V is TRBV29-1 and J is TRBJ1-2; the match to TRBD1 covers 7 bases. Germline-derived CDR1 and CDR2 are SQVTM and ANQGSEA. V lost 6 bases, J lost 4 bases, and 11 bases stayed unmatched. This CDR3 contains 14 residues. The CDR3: CSVPVRDRAYGYTF. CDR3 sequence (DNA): TGCAGCGTCCCAGTCCGGGACAGAGCCTATGGCTACACCTTC.